A single T cell receptor beta chain is shown here with its context. As yet, its antigen is unknown. Trimming pared 6 bases from V and 5 bases from J, leaving 17 bases between. This CDR3 has 14 amino acids. The germline V gene encodes CDR1 SNHLY and CDR2 FYNNEI. The data derive from a study of beta chain features in type 1 diabetes. Study context: Healthy donors resembled patients in age, gender and cell yields. Investigators examined more than 90 million sorted cells across all samples. Study-wide results and caveats: Shortening of TCRB CDR3s, moderate but significant, appeared in all four CD4+ subsets of Type 1 diabetes patients.

cDNA synthesis used the whole RNA isolate, giving expressed TCRB sequences. The method was immunoSEQ multiplex PCR; TCRdb's version includes in-frame clones alone and lacks a portion of them. The repertoire has under 850,000 clones, 13% of them found once; the top ten carry less than 0.025%. V is TRBV2 and J is TRBJ2-7; tentatively, D is TRBD2 (6 bases). This clonotype was obtained from a man younger than 35 with type 1 diabetes. Sequencing was performed on naive CD4+ T cells from blood. DNA of the CDR3: TGTGCCAGCAGGGGGACTGTACAGTGGAACGAGCAGTACTTC. It specifies CASRGTVQWNEQYF. The full variable domain, completed using reference TRBV2 and TRBJ2-7, is EPEVTQTPSHQVTQMGQEVILRCVPISNHLYFYWYRQILGQKVEFLVSFYNNEISEKSEIFDDQFSVERPDGSNFTLKIRSTKLEDSAMYFCASRGTVQWNEQYFGPGTRLTVT.